This T cell receptor (beta chain) was sequenced in a study of cytomegalovirus exposure and HLA in healthy donors. Study observations and caveats: Upon later analysis, HLA-associated TCR beta chains proved more clonally expanded than other, equally common chains.

The germline gives CDR1 SGHNT, CDR2 YYREEE (reference sequence). This CDR3 is built from 15 residues. V gave up 3 bases and J gave up 4 bases; unmatched junction bases: 6. A word on this clone: What it binds is not known.

The PCR made use of 60 Vbeta and 13 Jbeta primers. Method: immunoSEQ multiplex PCR; TCRdb's copy keeps in-frame clones and lacks some. The sample includes some 150,000 clones, more than 65% of them seen just once. The rearrangement links TRBV5-4 to TRBJ2-2; 7 bases fit TRBD2. Specimen: PBMCs. The clonotype comes from a man aged 25-45 years in good health and CMV-seropositive. CDR3 amino acids: CASSSRLATTGELFF. In nucleotides, the CDR3 is TGTGCCAGCAGCTCCCGACTAGCTACCACCGGGGAGCTGTTTTTT.